This T cell receptor (beta chain) came from a study of molecular identifiers for immune sequencing clone quantification. Study context: Replicate experiments divided RNA from around 18,000 or 91,000 naive CD8 cells into five parts and sequenced four. General study results and limits: Detection of one spiked Jurkat cell's TCR RNA reportedly worked in 850,000 to 1,000,000 naive cells. Highly expanded clone sizes could be underestimated by identical TCR molecules sharing a barcode.

This clonotype showed up many times. The antigen is unknown. V dropped 0 bases and J dropped 0 bases, with 6 bases sitting between them. CDR1 is LGHNA, CDR2 YSLEER, per germline. The CDR3 is made up of 15 amino acids. Naive CD8 libraries came from approximately 20,000 to 1,000,000 sorted cells with 10%, 30% or 50% RNA. TCRdb ran MiXCR on the PCR reads and lists one entry per CDR3 protein. In the table there are around 300,000 distinct CDR3 sequences, roughly a quarter of which are singletons. The rearrangement links TRBV4-3 to TRBJ1-3, with D possibly TRBD1 on 5 matching bases. The clonotype was recovered from a human donor in good health. Some libraries in this study had Jurkat cell RNA spiked in. The sample comprised naive CD8+ T cells from blood, with Jurkat cell RNA spiked in. Subset of the sample: FACS-sorted CD8+CD4-CCR7+CD45RA+ naive T cells. The CDR3 sequence: CASSQDRGSGNTIYF. The CDR3 DNA follows: TGCGCCAGCAGCCAAGATAGGGGCTCTGGAAACACCATATATTTT.